This T cell receptor (beta chain) was recorded in a study of Siglec-9 on CD8 T cells in melanoma (dated by TCRdb to 2018 to 2020). Broadly, across the study: Siglec-9 expression on CD8+ T cells and the role of Siglec-9 in regulating T cells in the melanoma tumor microenvironment were investigated in the study.

This clone was seen a single time. What this receptor recognizes is not known. No qualities accompany the bases; no much larger clone lies one base away. Counted from cysteine to phenylalanine, this CDR3 has 15 amino acids. Only the CDR3 DNA is retained, 45 bases long and in frame from the first base. General conclusions and limits of the study: An effector memory CD8+ T-cell subset that appeared to accumulate within melanoma tumors was reported to be marked and regulated by Siglec-9.

Libraries were made using the immunoSEQ multiplex PCR assay. The immuneACCESS repertoire file appears here via TCRdb, limited to in-frame rearrangements. These files lack a portion of the clones; in checked studies, under half of the deficit traces to unresolved V genes, and the cause of the others is not known. The sample table shows about 36,000 clones, and around 81% are seen once. Approximately 1.7% of the sample comes from the top ten. This TCR was recovered from a human donor in good health. The rearranged chain carries TRBV21-1 and TRBJ2-1; the table calls TRBD2, which could not be checked here. TRBV21-1 is designated a pseudogene. Source material: Siglec-9- CD8+ T cells sorted from blood. Interpreted using the paper, the cell subset or site label stands for: CD8 T cells lacking Siglec-9. The DNA sequence is TGTGCCAGCCGGGGACTCCAACACCCCTACAATGAGCAGTTCTTC. It translates to CASRGLQHPYNEQFF.